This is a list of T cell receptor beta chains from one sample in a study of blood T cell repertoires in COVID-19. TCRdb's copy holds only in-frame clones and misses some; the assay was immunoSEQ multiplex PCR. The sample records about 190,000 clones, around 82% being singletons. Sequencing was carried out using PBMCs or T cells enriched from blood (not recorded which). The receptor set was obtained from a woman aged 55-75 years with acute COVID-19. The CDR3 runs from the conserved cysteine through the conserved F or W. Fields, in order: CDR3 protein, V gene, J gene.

cdr3_aa: CASGRGNTIYF; v_call: TRBV27; j_call: TRBJ1-3
cdr3_aa: CASRSSGEIEAFF; v_call: TRBV19; j_call: TRBJ1-1
cdr3_aa: CASSLGGLGNNEQFF; v_call: TRBV5-4; j_call: TRBJ2-1
cdr3_aa: CASKGDGRGRNSPLHF; v_call: TRBV19; j_call: TRBJ1-6
cdr3_aa: CASSQGLAGGGMSVWTGYEQYF; v_call: TRBV4-2; j_call: TRBJ2-7
cdr3_aa: CASSFRDRGEAFF; v_call: TRBV5-4; j_call: TRBJ1-1
cdr3_aa: CASSLRTSGGTGSEETQYF; v_call: TRBV4-1; j_call: TRBJ2-5
cdr3_aa: CASSQGQGSMTPLHF; v_call: TRBV4-3; j_call: TRBJ1-6
cdr3_aa: CASSQGTGVNSPLHF; v_call: TRBV4-3; j_call: TRBJ1-6
cdr3_aa: CSAGRDSNTGELFF; v_call: TRBV29-1; j_call: TRBJ2-2